The next 30 T cell receptor beta chains were all read from a single sample in a study of blood T cell repertoires in COVID-19. Sequencing was performed with immunoSEQ multiplex PCR; in TCRdb, only in-frame clones are kept and a portion is missing. The sample has 150,000 to 200,000 clones, about four fifths seen once; the top ten hold 8% to 13%. The material sequenced was PBMCs or T cells enriched from blood (not recorded which). The receptors come from a man in his forties or fifties who had recovered from COVID-19.

The chain recombines TRBV19 with TRBJ1-1; D not certain. The CDR3 has 14 amino acids. Germline CDR1 reads LNHDA; CDR2 reads SQIVND (reference sequence). V was pared by 7 bases and J by 0 bases, with 12 bases between. The CDR3 reads CASTTRGLNTEAFF. The CDR3 nucleotides are TGTGCCAGTACCACGAGAGGGCTGAACACTGAAGCTTTCTTT.

The chain joins TRBV19 to TRBJ1-2; a possible D gene is TRBD1 (5 bases). The germline V and J ends were trimmed by 6 bases and 7 bases, with 15 bases remaining between them. This CDR3 has 13 amino acids. Germline-derived CDR1 and CDR2 are LNHDA and SQIVND (reference sequence). CDR3 sequence: CASRGGEITGYTF. CDR3 sequence (DNA): TGTGCCAGTAGGGGAGGGGAGATTACTGGCTACACCTTC.

V gene TRBV19 combines with J gene TRBJ2-1; 8 bases fit TRBD2. With V trimmed by 3 bases and J by 8 bases, 9 bases remained unmatched. This CDR3 comprises 15 residues. Germline-derived CDR1 and CDR2 are LNHDA and SQIVND (reference sequence). The CDR3 nucleotides read TGTGCCAGTAGTATGGGAGCGGGAGAGAGGGATGAGCAGTTCTTC. This sequence encodes CASSMGAGERDEQFF.

V gene TRBV9 combines with J gene TRBJ2-3; no clear D. V gave up 6 bases and J gave up 0 bases, with 11 bases separating them. The CDR3 totals 14 residues. Germline CDR1 and CDR2: SGDLS and YYNGEE. The CDR3 region has the DNA TGTGCCAGCACCCTCGGAGTAAGCACAGATACGCAGTATTTT. Its protein product is CASTLGVSTDTQYF.

The chain couples TRBV20-1 to TRBJ2-7, with 7 positions matching TRBD2. V gave up 3 bases and J gave up 5 bases; unmatched junction bases: 16. This CDR3 is built from 16 residues. The germline V gene encodes CDR1 DFQATT and CDR2 SNEGSKA (reference sequence). The CDR3: CSASPPTSFASHEQYF. CDR3 DNA sequence: TGCAGTGCTAGTCCACCGACTAGCTTCGCCAGCCACGAGCAGTACTTC.

The rearrangement links TRBV19 to TRBJ1-3; TRBD1 might be the D (6 bases). V was trimmed by 5 bases and J by 0 bases, leaving 14 bases between them. There are 16 residues in the CDR3. The germline V gene encodes CDR1 LNHDA and CDR2 SQIVND (reference sequence). CDR3: CASSPGQLHSGNTIYF. CDR3 bases: TGTGCCAGTAGTCCCGGACAGCTTCACTCTGGAAACACCATATATTTT.

The sample holds a few counts of this clone. At the DNA level, this CDR3 is encoded by other sequences in the same sample as well. The chain has TRBV5-1 and TRBJ1-5; TRBD1 aligns across 8 bases. Germline values: CDR1 SGHRS, CDR2 YFSETQ. CDR3 length equals 15 residues. V gave up 0 bases and J gave up 4 bases; unmatched junction bases: 3. CDR3 DNA sequence: TGCGCCAGCAGCTTGGGGGGGACAGGAAATCAGCCCCAGCATTTT. It is translated as CASSLGGTGNQPQHF.

The chain joins TRBV3-1 (or the pseudogene TRBV3-2) to TRBJ2-7; D may be TRBD1 (6 bases). The V and J ends lost 4 bases and 0 bases respectively, with 10 bases between them. The germline V gene has CDR1 LGHDT and CDR2 YNNKEL (reference sequence). The CDR3 has 14 amino acids. CDR3 sequence (DNA): TGTGCCAGCAGCCGACAGGCCAACTCCTACGAGCAGTACTTC. Its protein is CASSRQANSYEQYF.

The rearrangement links TRBV24-1 to TRBJ1-2; TRBD1 is a possible D gene (5 bases). The CDR3 is 15 amino acids. V lost 9 bases and J lost 3, with 19 bases in between. Per the germline V gene, CDR1 is KGHDR and CDR2 is SFDVKD. Written as DNA, the CDR3 is TGTGCCACCCGTAATTCAAGGGGCGCGGACTATGGCTACACCTTC. This translates into CATRNSRGADYGYTF.

The genes are TRBV19 and TRBJ2-3, with D possibly being TRBD1 (6 bases). Trimming took off 3 bases at V and 3 bases at J, with 13 bases between the two ends. In germline, CDR1 is LNHDA, CDR2 SQIVND (reference sequence). The CDR3 spans 15 residues. CDR3 nucleotide sequence: TGTGCCAGTAGTATTCAACAGGGTACAACAGATACGCAGTATTTT. Translated: CASSIQQGTTDTQYF.

Only one count was recorded for this clone. V is TRBV12-2 and J is TRBJ2-7; the D call TRBD1 from the table was never checked on the DNA. TRBV12-2 has pseudogene status. This CDR3 region has 14 residues. The CDR3 sequence is CASRLERSRYEQYF. CDR3 in DNA: TGTGCAAGTCGCTTAGAACGCAGTCGTTACGAGCAGTACTTC.

This clone occurred a few times. This chain links TRBV7-9 with TRBJ1-5, with D hard to call. V lost 4 bases and J lost 1, with 14 bases in between. CDR3 length: 16 amino acids. Germline V gene sequence: CDR1 SEHNR, CDR2 FQNEAQ (reference sequence). CDR3 sequence: CASSYWRAGSNQPQHF. CDR3 in DNA: TGTGCCAGCAGCTACTGGCGGGCTGGGAGCAATCAGCCCCAGCATTTT.

The genes are TRBV28 and TRBJ2-1; 10 bases match TRBD2. The CDR3 totals 16 residues. Germline V CDR1 and CDR2: MDHEN, SYDVKM. J was trimmed by 3 bases and V by 2 bases; bases with no gene match: 4. The CDR3 DNA reads TGTGCCAGCAGTTTAGTGATAGCGGGGGGCTACAATGAGCAGTTCTTC. This gives the protein CASSLVIAGGYNEQFF.

The chain joins TRBV5-1 to TRBJ2-1; D is possibly TRBD1 (5 bases). This CDR3 comprises 17 residues. The ends were cut back, 0 bases at V and 6 bases at J, with 19 bases in the middle. CDR1 and CDR2 from the germline V gene are SGHRS and YFSETQ. The CDR3 protein is CASSLVPQGVSVNEQFF. The DNA for the CDR3 is TGCGCCAGCAGCTTGGTTCCGCAGGGCGTCAGCGTCAATGAGCAGTTCTTC.

The rearrangement uses TRBV28 and TRBJ1-1, with TRBD1 as a possible D gene (6 bases). Trimming took 8 bases from V and 0 from J, leaving 10 bases between them. CDR1 and CDR2 from the germline V gene are MDHEN and SYDVKM. This CDR3 has 13 residues. The CDR3 DNA is TGTGCCAGCCGGGACACTTTGAACACTGAAGCTTTCTTT. It encodes CASRDTLNTEAFF.

Only one count was recorded for this clone. This chain links TRBV27 with TRBJ1-2; TRBD1 aligns across 8 bases. V gave up 5 bases and J gave up 5 bases; unmatched junction bases: 7. The CDR3 is 14 residues long. CDR1 and CDR2 from the germline V gene are MNHEY and SMNVEV (reference sequence). CDR3 in amino acids: CASSPRNRGYGYTF. The DNA of the CDR3 is TGTGCCAGCAGTCCCCGAAACAGGGGGTATGGCTACACCTTC.

This clone was counted once. The V and J genes are TRBV5-4 and TRBJ1-1; D perhaps matches TRBD1 (5 bases). Germline assignment: CDR1 SGHNT and CDR2 YYREEE (reference sequence). Between the trimmed V and J ends, which lost 7 bases and 6 bases, there was a span of 16 bases. CDR3 length: 13 amino acids. The CDR3 DNA reads TGTGCCAGCCCATCCGCACAGGTCCCTGAAGCTTTCTTT. This gives the protein CASPSAQVPEAFF.

A single count supports this clone. This chain links TRBV28 with TRBJ2-7, with D perhaps TRBD2 (6 bases). This CDR3 spans 15 amino acids. Per the germline V gene, CDR1 is MDHEN and CDR2 is SYDVKM. V lost 11 bases and J 3 bases, leaving 23 bases between the germline ends. CDR3 protein: CAATASRGKGYEQYF. The CDR3 DNA sequence: TGTGCCGCTACAGCATCTCGGGGGAAAGGCTACGAGCAGTACTTC.

The chain has TRBV9 and TRBJ2-2, with D uncertain. The CDR3 runs 15 residues. CDR1 SGDLS and CDR2 YYNGEE come from the germline V gene. The V gene lost 1 base and the J gene lost 5 bases, with 12 bases spanning the gap. The CDR3 DNA follows: TGTGCCAGCAGCGTATCTTTCGGAGCGACCGGGGAGCTGTTTTTT. Protein: CASSVSFGATGELFF.

This clone was seen a single time. The chain combines TRBV12-3 or TRBV12-4 with TRBJ2-2, with D hard to call. There are 12 residues in the CDR3. V was pared by 6 bases and J by 3 bases, with 5 bases between. In nucleotides, the CDR3 is TGTGCCAGCAGACAGCACACCGGGGAGCTGTTTTTT. Encoded protein: CASRQHTGELFF.

The count of this clone is one. This rearrangement joins TRBV4-1 to TRBJ2-1; 11 bases agree with TRBD2. The V segment lost 0 bases and the J segment 7 bases; nucleotides outside the gene matches: 11. Germline CDR1 reads MGHRA; CDR2 reads YSYEKL. The CDR3 length is 18 residues. The CDR3 DNA reads TGCGCCAGCAGCCAAGAGTCGGTAGGAGCTAGCGGGAGGAATGAGCAGTTCTTC. This gives the protein CASSQESVGASGRNEQFF.

The chain uses TRBV3-1 (or the pseudogene TRBV3-2) and TRBJ2-2, with 9 bases identical to TRBD1. In germline, CDR1 is LGHDT, CDR2 YNNKEL (reference sequence). Trimming cost V 6 bases and J 2 bases; bases outside gene matches: 7. CDR3 length: 16 residues. The CDR3 coding sequence is TGTGCCAGCAGTCCTAGGGGACAGGGAAACACCGGGGAGCTGTTTTTT. Protein sequence: CASSPRGQGNTGELFF.

The V and J genes are TRBV7-3 and TRBJ1-5; 8 nucleotides line up with TRBD1. With V trimmed by 3 bases and J by 2 bases, 3 bases remained unmatched. Germline assignment: CDR1 SGHTA and CDR2 FQGTGA. The CDR3 runs 15 residues. CDR3: CASSLDRVGNQPQHF. The CDR3, as DNA: TGTGCCAGCAGCTTGGACAGGGTTGGCAATCAGCCCCAGCATTTT.

The J gene is TRBJ2-5, the V gene TRBV20-1; D call uncertain. CDR1 and CDR2 (germline): DFQATT, SNEGSKA (reference sequence). With 6 bases removed from V and 4 bases from J, the gap between germline ends came to 9 bases. The CDR3 runs to 11 residues. In nucleotides, the CDR3 is TGCAGTGCAAACAGATTAGAGACCCAGTACTTC. As protein: CSANRLETQYF.

The genes are TRBV5-1 and TRBJ1-6; the match to TRBD1 covers 7 bases. Germline trimming cut 7 bases from V and 8 bases from J; bases unmatched to any gene: 9. Germline V gives CDR1 SGHRS, CDR2 YFSETQ. The CDR3 is made up of 14 amino acids. CDR3 amino acids: CASGDGTDHSPLHF. In nucleotides, the CDR3 is TGCGCCAGCGGAGACGGGACAGACCATTCACCCCTCCACTTT.

This clone was picked up many times. The same CDR3 can be traced to other DNA sequences in this sample. The gene calls are TRBV7-9 and TRBJ2-7; the match to TRBD1 covers 7 bases. Losses at the gene ends were 4 bases for V and 6 bases for J; bases not matched to a gene: 9. The germline CDR1 and CDR2 sequences are SEHNR and FQNEAQ (reference sequence). The CDR3 is 14 amino acids. The CDR3 region has the DNA TGTGCCAGCAGCTCGGGACAGCCTCCCTCCGAGCAGTACTTC. Protein product: CASSSGQPPSEQYF.

The rearrangement joins TRBV5-6 to TRBJ2-6, with D perhaps TRBD2 (5 bases). CDR1 and CDR2 (germline): SGHDT, YYEEEE. The ends were cut back, 1 base at V and 4 bases at J, with 9 bases in the middle. This CDR3 comprises 15 residues. CDR3: CASSLRGPGANVLTF. In nucleotides, the CDR3 is TGTGCCAGCAGCTTGCGCGGGCCCGGGGCCAACGTCCTGACTTTC.

The gene calls are TRBV2 and TRBJ2-7; a weak D match, TRBD1 (6 bases). Germline-derived CDR1 and CDR2 are SNHLY and FYNNEI. This CDR3 is built from 14 residues. Trimming left V 7 bases short and J 3 bases short, with 16 bases between. The CDR3 DNA reads TGTGCCAGCACTGCTTCTGGACAGTTCTACGAGCAGTACTTC. Its protein is CASTASGQFYEQYF.

J is TRBJ1-5 and V is TRBV30; maybe TRBD1 (6 bases). This CDR3 spans 13 amino acids. Between the trimmed V and J ends, which lost 3 bases and 2 bases, there was a span of 8 bases. Germline loops: CDR1 GTSNPN, CDR2 SVGIG (reference sequence). In DNA form, the CDR3 reads TGTGCCTGGAGAGGGGGAGGCAATCAGCCCCAGCATTTT. It encodes CAWRGGGNQPQHF.

The V and J genes are TRBV3-1 (or the pseudogene TRBV3-2) and TRBJ2-1, with 9 bases matching TRBD2. The V segment lost 5 bases and the J segment 0 bases; nucleotides outside the gene matches: 17. The CDR3 extends over 20 amino acids. Germline CDR1 and CDR2: LGHDT and YNNKEL (reference sequence). The CDR3 reads CASSKPISGGPSSSYNEQFF. Here the CDR3 DNA reads TGTGCCAGCAGCAAACCTATTAGCGGGGGCCCGTCGTCCTCCTACAATGAGCAGTTCTTC.